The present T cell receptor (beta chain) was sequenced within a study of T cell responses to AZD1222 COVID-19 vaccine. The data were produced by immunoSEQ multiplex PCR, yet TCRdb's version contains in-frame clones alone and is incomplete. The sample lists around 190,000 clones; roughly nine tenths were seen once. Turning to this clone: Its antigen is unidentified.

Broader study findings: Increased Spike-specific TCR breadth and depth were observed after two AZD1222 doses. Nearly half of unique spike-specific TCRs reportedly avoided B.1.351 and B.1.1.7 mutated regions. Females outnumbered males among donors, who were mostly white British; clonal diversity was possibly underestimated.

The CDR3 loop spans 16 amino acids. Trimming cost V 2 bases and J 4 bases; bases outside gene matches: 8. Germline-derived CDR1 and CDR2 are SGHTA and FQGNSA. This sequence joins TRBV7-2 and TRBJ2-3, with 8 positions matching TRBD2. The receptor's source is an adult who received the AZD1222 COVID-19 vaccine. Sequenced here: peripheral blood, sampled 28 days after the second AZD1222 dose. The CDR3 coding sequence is TGTGCCAGCAGCTTATCGAGCGGGGGAAAGTCAGATACGCAGTATTTT. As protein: CASSLSSGGKSDTQYF.